Listed below are T cell receptor beta chains from one sample, sequenced in a study of Graves' ophthalmopathy and Graves' hyperthyroidism. TCRdb fed the multiplex PCR reads into MiXCR, producing one record per CDR3 protein. The table shows around 600,000 distinct CDR3 sequences, with roughly two fifths occurring only once. Sequencing was performed on peripheral blood. These receptors were collected from an adult man with Graves' ophthalmopathy. Both conserved end residues are part of each CDR3. Fields, in order: clone size, J gene, D gene, V gene, CDR3 protein, CDR3 DNA. A D gene is named only where the DNA matches it firmly. Only part of the rows carry a size: once, few, many, or a class if the clone is expanded.

few | TRBJ1-1 | - | TRBV19 | CASIRGDGRFVRITEAFF | TGTGCCAGTATCCGAGGGGACGGGAGATTTGTGAGGATCACTGAAGCTTTCTTT
many | TRBJ1-1 | - | TRBV7-9 | CASSPLGLLNTEAFF | TGTGCCAGCAGCCCCCTAGGGCTGTTGAACACTGAAGCTTTCTTT
many | TRBJ1-2 | - | TRBV10-3 | CAISESIQDYGYTF | TGTGCCATCAGTGAGTCGATCCAGGACTATGGCTACACCTTC
many | TRBJ2-5 | - | TRBV11-3 | CASSLGQGKTQYF | TGTGCCAGCAGCTTAGGGCAGGGAAAGACCCAGTACTTC
few | TRBJ2-7 | TRBD1 | TRBV4-3 | CASSQDGTATYEQYF | TGCGCCAGCAGCCAAGATGGGACAGCCACCTACGAGCAGTACTTC
- | TRBJ2-6 | - | TRBV7-9 | CASSSPVDRDTDNSGANVLTF | TGTGCCAGCAGCTCCCCCGTAGACCGGGACACTGACAACTCTGGGGCCAACGTCCTGACTTTC
- | TRBJ2-1 | TRBD2 | TRBV7-9 | CASSPTRTSGQFF | TGTGCCAGCAGCCCAACTCGGACTAGCGGGCAGTTCTTC
- | TRBJ2-2 | - | TRBV19 | CASSIRHVELFF | TGTGCCAGTAGTATTAGGCATGTGGAGCTGTTTTTT
many | TRBJ1-5 | - | TRBV2 | CASRPGLLNQPQHF | TGTGCCAGCAGACCGGGACTGCTCAATCAGCCCCAGCATTTT
many | TRBJ1-6 | - | TRBV12-3/TRBV12-4 | CASSSEGRNNSPLHF | TGTGCCAGCAGTTCCGAGGGACGGAATAATTCACCCCTCCACTTT
few | TRBJ2-5 | TRBD1 | TRBV4-1 | CASSQGQGRKETQYF | TGCGCCAGCAGCCAAGGACAGGGCCGAAAAGAGACCCAGTACTTC
many | TRBJ1-5 | TRBD1 | TRBV19 | CASRDRDRGWNQPQHF | TGTGCCAGTAGAGATCGGGACAGGGGATGGAATCAGCCCCAGCATTTT
- | TRBJ1-1 | TRBD1 | TRBV7-2 | CASSQQGTNAFF | TGTGCCAGCAGCCAACAGGGGACAAATGCTTTCTTT
- | TRBJ2-5 | - | TRBV7-3 | CASSLRTGPSLAQYF | TGTGCCAGCAGCTTAAGGACCGGCCCATCTTTGGCCCAGTACTTC
- | TRBJ1-5 | - | TRBV10-2 | CATTQGYDQPQHF | TGCGCCACCACTCAGGGCTATGATCAGCCCCAGCATTTT
many | TRBJ2-2 | - | TRBV29-1 | CSVTDRNTNTGELFF | TGCAGCGTAACGGACAGAAATACGAACACCGGGGAGCTGTTTTTT
many | TRBJ2-5 | TRBD1 | TRBV7-9 | CALAGGVGELETQYF | TGTGCCCTCGCAGGGGGAGTAGGCGAGCTAGAGACCCAGTACTTC
many | TRBJ1-3 | - | TRBV2 | CASSGGNTIYF | TGTGCCAGCAGTGGGGGAAACACCATATATTTT
- | TRBJ1-5 | TRBD1 | TRBV9 | CASSAGTDNQPQHF | TGTGCCAGCTCAGCCGGGACAGATAATCAGCCCCAGCATTTT
- | TRBJ1-1 | TRBD1 | TRBV12-3/TRBV12-4 | CASSQGQGSGFF | TGTGCCAGCAGTCAGGGACAGGGGAGTGGTTTCTTT
many | TRBJ1-6 | - | TRBV7-2 | CASSLSMAGDSPLHF | TGTGCCAGCAGCTTAAGTATGGCAGGGGATTCACCCCTCCACTTT
- | TRBJ1-5 | TRBD1 | TRBV15 | CASSQGTGAIPPQHF | TGTGCCAGCTCACAAGGGACAGGGGCTATTCCACCCCAGCATTTT
- | TRBJ1-1 | - | TRBV28 | CASSVYSEAFF | TGTGCCAGCAGTGTATACAGTGAAGCTTTCTTT
- | TRBJ2-3 | - | TRBV12-3/TRBV12-4 | CASTLGPNTDTQYF | TGTGCCAGCACCCTAGGACCTAACACAGATACGCAGTATTTT
many | TRBJ2-7 | TRBD1 | TRBV6-6 | CASTDRDSYEQYF | TGTGCCAGCACCGACAGGGACTCCTACGAGCAGTACTTC
many | TRBJ2-7 | - | TRBV7-6 | CASSLGRGTTYEQYF | TGTGCCAGCAGCTTAGGAAGGGGAACCACCTACGAGCAGTACTTC
few | TRBJ2-7 | TRBD2 | TRBV10-3 | CASSYSGSGVTYEQYF | TGTGCCAGCAGTTACTCGGGTAGCGGGGTAACCTACGAGCAGTACTTC
- | TRBJ2-2 | TRBD1 | TRBV6-1 | CASKQGSTGELFF | TGTGCCAGCAAACAGGGGAGCACCGGGGAGCTGTTTTTT
few | TRBJ2-7 | - | TRBV10-3 | CASRPGSHEQYF | TGTGCCAGCCGTCCGGGGTCCCACGAGCAGTACTTC
once | TRBJ1-4 | TRBD1 | TRBV25-1 | CASSVTGQPKEKLFF | TGTGCCAGCAGTGTAACGGGACAGCCCAAAGAAAAACTGTTTTTT
- | TRBJ1-6 | TRBD1 | TRBV12-3/TRBV12-4 | CASSLRAGGESSYNSPLHF | TGTGCCAGCAGCCTACGGGCAGGGGGCGAAAGCTCCTATAATTCACCCCTCCACTTT
- | TRBJ1-1 | - | TRBV10-3 | CAISRQRYTEAFF | TGTGCCATCAGTAGACAGCGCTACACTGAAGCTTTCTTT
few | TRBJ2-7 | TRBD2 | TRBV5-6 | CASSFGGTSVSYEQYF | TGTGCCAGCAGCTTTGGAGGGACTAGCGTATCCTACGAGCAGTACTTC
- | TRBJ2-7 | - | TRBV7-2 | CASSLWTTSVPYEQYF | TGTGCCAGCAGCCTATGGACAACCAGCGTCCCCTACGAGCAGTACTTC
many | TRBJ2-7 | - | TRBV9 | CASSEGPSGEQYF | TGTGCCAGCAGCGAGGGGCCTAGTGGCGAGCAGTACTTC
- | TRBJ2-2 | TRBD1 | TRBV2 | CASSYRTGDTGELFF | TGTGCCAGCAGCTATCGGACAGGGGACACCGGGGAGCTGTTTTTT
- | TRBJ1-4 | - | TRBV2 | CASRRVATNEKLFF | TGTGCCAGCCGCAGGGTTGCAACTAATGAAAAACTGTTTTTT
few | TRBJ2-7 | TRBD1 | TRBV20-1 | CSARHRGQGSYEQYF | TGCAGTGCTAGACACAGGGGTCAAGGCTCCTACGAGCAGTACTTC
many | TRBJ2-5 | - | TRBV29-1 | CSVDIEETQYF | TGCAGCGTTGACATTGAAGAGACCCAGTACTTC
many | TRBJ2-7 | - | TRBV19 | CASSKVTNTYEQYF | TGTGCCAGTAGTAAGGTGACAAACACCTACGAGCAGTACTTC
- | TRBJ1-4 | TRBD1 | TRBV25-1 | CASSASAQGASEKLFF | TGTGCCAGCAGTGCTTCAGCACAGGGGGCGAGTGAAAAACTGTTTTTT
- | TRBJ2-3 | - | TRBV2 | CASSLARLTDTQYF | TGTGCCAGCAGTCTAGCGCGACTCACAGATACGCAGTATTTT
- | TRBJ1-2 | - | TRBV29-1 | CSVGLTGPVWLYGYTF | TGCAGCGTCGGACTAACCGGGCCTGTTTGGCTCTATGGCTACACCTTC
many | TRBJ1-5 | - | TRBV5-6 | CASSYGTDYQPQHF | TGTGCCAGCAGCTATGGGACCGACTATCAGCCCCAGCATTTT
many | TRBJ1-3 | - | TRBV7-9 | CASPSGSGNTIYF | TGTGCCAGCCCCTCGGGCTCTGGAAACACCATATATTTT
many | TRBJ2-2 | TRBD1 | TRBV24-1 | CATSERGRANTGELFF | TGTGCCACCAGTGAGAGGGGGCGTGCGAACACCGGGGAGCTGTTTTTT
- | TRBJ2-1 | - | TRBV2 | CASKGGDNEQFF | TGTGCCAGCAAAGGTGGGGACAATGAGCAGTTCTTC
many | TRBJ1-1 | TRBD1 | TRBV19 | CASSMDRGNTEAFF | TGTGCCAGTAGTATGGACAGGGGAAACACTGAAGCTTTCTTT
many | TRBJ1-1 | - | TRBV5-1 | CASSSDGGNTEAFF | TGCGCCAGCAGCTCAGACGGGGGGAACACTGAAGCTTTCTTT
- | TRBJ1-6 | - | TRBV9 | CASSTGQSASNSPLHF | TGTGCCAGCAGCACCGGCCAAAGCGCCTCTAATTCACCCCTCCACTTT
- | TRBJ2-7 | - | TRBV15 | CATSREKALSYGQYF | TGTGCCACCAGCAGGGAAAAGGCCCTCTCCTACGGGCAGTACTTC
many | TRBJ1-2 | - | TRBV7-8 | CASSPTSGGRGYTF | TGTGCCAGCAGCCCAACGTCGGGGGGTCGTGGCTACACCTTC
many | TRBJ2-5 | - | TRBV9 | CASSVDGGVTGTQYF | TGTGCCAGCAGCGTAGATGGGGGAGTCACCGGGACCCAGTACTTC
- | TRBJ1-3 | - | TRBV10-3 | CAISASTVSGNTIYF | TGTGCCATCAGTGCTTCGACCGTAAGTGGAAACACCATATATTTT
once | TRBJ1-2 | - | TRBV15 | CATSRDRGRVYGYTF | TGTGCCACCAGCAGAGATCGGGGCAGGGTCTATGGCTACACCTTC
many | TRBJ1-5 | - | TRBV12-3/TRBV12-4 | CASSQIETINQPQHF | TGTGCCAGCAGCCAGATCGAGACAATCAATCAGCCCCAGCATTTT